Following are 32 T cell receptor beta chains from one sample sequenced in a study of T cells in Graves' hyperthyroidism and ophthalmopathy. Researchers amplified the TCR beta CDR3 regions from RNA transcripts. Primed by the HTBI set, a first-round RT-PCR was run on the TCR CDR3. TCRdb ran MiXCR on the multiplex PCR reads and lists one entry per CDR3 protein. This table has fewer than 900,000 distinct CDR3 sequences, 18% appearing once. What was sequenced was blood. These receptors were obtained from a woman in her 50s with Graves' hyperthyroidism that later progressed to Graves' ophthalmopathy.

The table lists this clonotype with many counts. The J gene is TRBJ1-3, the V gene TRBV2, with D unclear. The CDR3 has 15 residues. The germline V and J ends were trimmed by 7 bases and 0 bases, with 13 bases remaining between them. CDR1 is SNHLY, CDR2 FYNNEI, per germline. The CDR3 region has the DNA TGTGCCAGCACTGTAGACACGTACTCTGGAAACACCATATATTTT. Its protein is CASTVDTYSGNTIYF. The whole variable domain, remainder taken from reference TRBV2 and TRBJ1-3, is EPEVTQTPSHQVTQMGQEVILRCVPISNHLYFYWYRQILGQKVEFLVSFYNNEISEKSEIFDDQFSVERPDGSNFTLKIRSTKLEDSAMYFCASTVDTYSGNTIYFGEGSWLTVV.

This clonotype was observed a handful of times. The chain has TRBV10-3 and TRBJ1-1; no definite D call. Germline CDR1 reads ENHRY; CDR2 reads SYGVKD. There are 13 residues in the CDR3. Trimming cost V 6 bases and J 4 bases, with 12 bases left between them. The CDR3 coding sequence is TGTGCCATCAGGGAGGCTCCTGGCACTGAAGCTTTCTTT. It translates to CAIREAPGTEAFF.

This chain joins TRBV3-1 and TRBJ2-1; 15 bases line up with TRBD2. J was trimmed by 9 bases and V by 1 base; bases with no gene match: 10. Germline lookup yields CDR1 LGHDT and CDR2 YNNKEL (reference sequence). This CDR3 has 18 amino acids. CDR3 in DNA: TGTGCCAGCAGCCAAGTGACTCGGACTAGCGGGGGGGTGGGTGAGCAGTTCTTC. Its translation: CASSQVTRTSGGVGEQFF.

Of note for this clonotype: Since a much larger clone is just one base distant, this may be a read error. V and J are TRBV6-2 or TRBV6-3 and TRBJ1-4, with a tentative D call TRBD1 (5 bases). The CDR3 extends over 14 amino acids. Germline lookup yields CDR1 MNHEY and CDR2 SVGEGT. CDR3 amino acids: CASSYRGREEKLVF. CDR3 DNA: TGTGCCAGCAGTTACCGGGGACGAGAGGAAAAACTGGTTTTT.

This clonotype was found a few times. The CDR3 sequence is CAIREERLPYEQYF. The CDR3 nucleotides read TGTGCCATCAGGGAAGAGCGCCTGCCCTACGAGCAGTACTTC. The chain has TRBV10-3 and TRBJ2-7; no firm D call. This CDR3 is 14 amino acids long. V dropped 6 bases and J dropped 2 bases, with 14 bases sitting between them. Germline CDR1 ENHRY, CDR2 SYGVKD.

This clonotype was found a few times. This rearrangement joins TRBV29-1 to TRBJ2-2, with D perhaps TRBD2 (6 bases). The germline V gene encodes CDR1 SQVTM and CDR2 ANQGSEA. Trimming removed 6 bases at V and 6 bases at J, with 14 bases between. The CDR3 is 13 amino acids. The CDR3 bases are TGCAGCGTCGCCAGGCGGGGAGCCGGGGAGCTGTTTTTT. Protein sequence: CSVARRGAGELFF.

V and J are TRBV7-2 and TRBJ2-1; TRBD1 is a possible D gene (5 bases). Per the germline V gene, CDR1 is SGHTA and CDR2 is FQGNSA. V lost 2 bases to trimming and J lost 4 bases, with 12 bases between them. This CDR3 contains 15 residues. The chain's CDR3 is CASSLTRQGYNEQFF. The CDR3 DNA reads TGTGCCAGCAGCTTAACCCGGCAGGGTTACAATGAGCAGTTCTTC.

This clonotype was recorded at least ten times. V is TRBV2 and J is TRBJ2-7; 9 bases fit TRBD2. With 2 bases clipped from V and 1 base from J, the junction kept 6 bases outside the gene matches. CDR3 length equals 16 residues. The germline V gene has CDR1 SNHLY and CDR2 FYNNEI. CDR3 bases: TGTGCCAGCAGTGAATTCGGTCTAGCGGGGTCCTACGAGCAGTACTTC. Its protein product is CASSEFGLAGSYEQYF.

This clonotype was seen a few times. V gene TRBV3-1 combines with J gene TRBJ1-6; D ambiguous. The CDR3 extends over 18 amino acids. V lost 0 bases and J 0 bases, leaving 12 bases between the germline ends. CDR1 is LGHDT and CDR2 is YNNKEL in the germline V gene (reference sequence). Here the CDR3 reads CASSQDFARSSYNSPLHF. The CDR3 DNA reads TGTGCCAGCAGCCAAGATTTCGCCCGGAGCTCCTATAATTCACCCCTCCACTTT.

This clonotype has at least ten counts. The CDR3: CASSLSTGYQPQHF. CDR3 bases: TGTGCCAGCAGTCTGTCGACAGGGTATCAGCCCCAGCATTTT. The gene calls are TRBV27 and TRBJ1-5; TRBD1 matches at 7 bases. J lost 5 bases, V lost 5 bases, and 6 bases had no gene match. The CDR3 runs 14 residues. Germline CDR1 and CDR2: MNHEY and SMNVEV (reference sequence).

This clonotype has at least ten counts. The chain joins TRBV20-1 to TRBJ1-3, with TRBD1 as a possible D gene (5 bases). Germline CDR1 and CDR2: DFQATT and SNEGSKA (reference sequence). The CDR3 sequence is 13 residues long. Deletions cut 2 bases from V and 5 bases from J, with 10 bases between. The CDR3 reads CSARSGRRNTIYF. The CDR3 DNA follows: TGCAGTGCTAGATCGGGACGAAGAAACACCATATATTTT.

This clonotype was recorded at least ten times. The V gene is TRBV2, the J gene TRBJ1-6; 8 positions agree with TRBD1. The CDR3 length is 15 residues. The germline CDR1 and CDR2 sequences are SNHLY and FYNNEI. Germline trimming cut 6 bases from V and 7 bases from J; bases unmatched to any gene: 8. The CDR3 DNA is TGTGCCAGCAGCGACCAAGGGACAGGAAATTCACCCCTCCACTTT. It specifies CASSDQGTGNSPLHF.

This clonotype was counted many times. This sequence joins TRBV6-2 or TRBV6-3 and TRBJ1-1, with a tentative D call TRBD1 (5 bases). The V end was cut by 7 bases, the J end by 10 bases, with 16 bases between. Germline-derived CDR1 and CDR2 are MNHEY and SVGEGT. This CDR3 region has 12 residues. This CDR3 is CASTTQGGGAFF. The CDR3 coding sequence is TGTGCCAGCACCACTCAGGGAGGAGGAGCTTTCTTT.

This clonotype was observed a handful of times. The chain uses TRBV6-4 and TRBJ1-2; no firm D call. Germline V CDR1 and CDR2: MRHNA, SNTAGT. The CDR3 length is 12 residues. V was shortened by 4 bases and J by 8 bases, with 11 bases between the two germline ends. The CDR3 DNA reads TGTGCCAGCAGTGCCCCAGCGGGGGGCTACACCTTC. It translates to CASSAPAGGYTF.

This clonotype was seen only a few times. The V and J genes are TRBV5-6 and TRBJ2-5, with 8 bases identical to TRBD2. Germline V gives CDR1 SGHDT, CDR2 YYEEEE. V lost 2 bases, J lost 5 bases, and 14 bases stayed unmatched. The CDR3 has 17 residues. CDR3 loop: CASSFLDVRGGFETQYF. The CDR3 DNA is TGTGCCAGCAGCTTTTTGGATGTACGGGGGGGCTTTGAGACCCAGTACTTC. Variable domain in full (rest from reference TRBV5-6 and TRBJ2-5): DAGVTQSPTHLIKTRGQQVTLRCSPKSGHDTVSWYQQALGQGPQFIFQYYEEEERQRGNFPDRFSGHQFPNYSSELNVNALLLGDSALYLCASSFLDVRGGFETQYFGPGTRLLVL.

This clonotype was observed at least ten times. The CDR3 DNA reads as TGTGCCAGCACCGTAATCTTTGGTCAGGGCAATGAGCAGTTCTTC. This translates into CASTVIFGQGNEQFF. The V call is TRBV7-9, the J call TRBJ2-1, with D possibly being TRBD1 (5 bases). Germline-derived CDR1 and CDR2 are SEHNR and FQNEAQ (reference sequence). The CDR3 has 15 residues. V dropped 7 bases and J dropped 6 bases, with 19 bases sitting between them.

J is TRBJ2-2 and V is TRBV9; tentative D call: TRBD1 (5 bases). With 0 bases removed from V and 5 bases from J, the gap between germline ends came to 17 bases. The CDR3 sequence is 17 residues long. Germline assignment: CDR1 SGDLS and CDR2 YYNGEE. As DNA, the CDR3 is TGTGCCAGCAGCGTAGGTCGGTTCGACAGTGGGACCGGGGAGCTGTTTTTT. Amino acid sequence: CASSVGRFDSGTGELFF. Complete variable domain (other parts from reference TRBV9 and TRBJ2-2): DSGVTQTPKHLITATGQRVTLRCSPRSGDLSVYWYQQSLDQGLQFLIQYYNGEERAKGNILERFSAQQFPDLHSELNLSSLELGDSALYFCASSVGRFDSGTGELFFGEGSRLTVL.

This clonotype was recorded many times. The V call is TRBV5-1, the J call TRBJ2-1; D is uncertain. Germline CDR1 SGHRS, CDR2 YFSETQ. Trimming cost V 1 base and J 7 bases, with 9 bases left between them. The CDR3 length is 13 residues. CDR3 in amino acids: CASSLSSANEQFF. Here the CDR3 DNA reads TGCGCCAGCAGCTTGTCATCAGCGAATGAGCAGTTCTTC. Based on the CDR3 plus reference TRBV5-1 and TRBJ2-1, the full variable domain is KAGVTQTPRYLIKTRGQQVTLSCSPISGHRSVSWYQQTPGQGLQFLFEYFSETQRNKGNFPGRFSGRQFSNSRSEMNVSTLELGDSALYLCASSLSSANEQFFGPGTRLTVL.

There are a few counts of this clonotype. This chain uses TRBV9 with TRBJ2-2; TRBD1 matches at 8 bases. This CDR3 spans 18 amino acids. Germline V gene sequence: CDR1 SGDLS, CDR2 YYNGEE. Trimming removed 3 bases from V and 6 bases from J; junction bases left unmatched: 16. CDR3 DNA: TGTGCCAGCAGCGCATCCGGGACAGGTGGGATCGGGCCCGGGGAGCTGTTTTTT. Translating it yields CASSASGTGGIGPGELFF.

This clonotype has a count of ten or more. This chain uses TRBV3-1 with TRBJ1-2; tentatively, D is TRBD1 (5 bases). The germline CDR1 and CDR2 sequences are LGHDT and YNNKEL (reference sequence). The CDR3 consists of 12 residues. V was trimmed by 3 bases and J by 6 bases, leaving 8 bases between them. The CDR3 sequence: CASSQTADGYTF. The CDR3 DNA is TGTGCCAGCAGCCAGACAGCAGATGGCTACACCTTC.

This clonotype was observed many times. As DNA, the CDR3 is TGCGCCAGCAGCTTAGGTCAGGCCGGGGAGCTGTTTTTT. Translated: CASSLGQAGELFF. V gene TRBV5-1 combines with J gene TRBJ2-2, with D unresolved. CDR1 SGHRS and CDR2 YFSETQ come from the germline V gene. This CDR3 region has 13 residues. Trimming took 2 bases from V and 6 from J, leaving 8 bases between them.

This clonotype was found many times. The J gene is TRBJ2-1, the V gene TRBV11-2; TRBD2 aligns across 11 bases. CDR3 size: 17 residues. Germline trimming cut 5 bases from V and 8 bases from J; bases unmatched to any gene: 14. Looked up from germline, CDR1 is SGHAT and CDR2 is FQNNGV. Here the CDR3 reads CASSPDLAGGFLDEQFF. CDR3 nucleotide sequence: TGTGCCAGCAGCCCTGACCTAGCGGGGGGTTTCTTGGATGAGCAGTTCTTC.

The CDR3 spells CASSPGRLAGGNQETQYF. The CDR3 DNA sequence: TGTGCCAGCTCACCTGGAAGGCTAGCGGGGGGAAATCAAGAGACCCAGTACTTC. This chain links TRBV18 with TRBJ2-5; 11 positions agree with TRBD2. CDR3 size: 18 residues. Trimming at V came to 3 bases and at J to 2 bases, leaving 11 bases not matched to a gene. Looked up from germline, CDR1 is KGHSH and CDR2 is LQKENI.

This clonotype was detected ten times or more. The CDR3 spells CASSLGTAGELFF. CDR3 DNA: TGTGCCAGCAGTCTAGGGACAGCCGGGGAGCTGTTTTTT. The chain joins TRBV2 to TRBJ2-2, with 7 bases lining up with TRBD1. The ends lost 5 bases at V and 6 bases at J; junction bases unmatched: 3. Per germline, CDR1 SNHLY and CDR2 FYNNEI. The CDR3 runs 13 residues.

The chain is built from TRBV20-1 and TRBJ2-1; D is undetermined. The CDR3 sequence is 12 residues long. Germline loops: CDR1 DFQATT, CDR2 SNEGSKA (reference sequence). CDR3 region: CRPEDGYNEQFF. In DNA, the CDR3 is TGCAGGCCGGAAGACGGATACAATGAGCAGTTCTTC.

The chain uses TRBV20-1 and TRBJ2-1, with 9 bases that match TRBD1. V shed 3 bases, J shed 3 bases, and the junction held 6 bases outside the gene matches. The CDR3 runs to 15 residues. From germline, CDR1 is DFQATT and CDR2 SNEGSKA (reference sequence). The CDR3 DNA sequence: TGCAGTGCTAGTGCGGGGGACAGGGACTACAATGAGCAGTTCTTC. This translates into CSASAGDRDYNEQFF.

This clonotype came up many times. The genes are TRBV4-1 and TRBJ1-1; no firm D call. With 0 bases removed from V and 1 base from J, the gap between germline ends came to 9 bases. The CDR3 runs 15 residues. Germline CDR1 MGHRA, CDR2 YSYEKL. The CDR3 protein is CASSQDEGTNTEAFF. CDR3 nucleotides: TGCGCCAGCAGCCAAGACGAGGGTACGAACACTGAAGCTTTCTTT.

This rearrangement joins TRBV18 to TRBJ2-3; D unclear. The germline gives CDR1 KGHSH, CDR2 LQKENI. Trimming cost V 5 bases and J 0 bases, with 12 bases left between them. The CDR3 is 15 residues long. CDR3 sequence: CASSSNPVSTDTQYF. The CDR3 nucleotides read TGTGCCAGCTCATCAAACCCGGTCAGCACAGATACGCAGTATTTT.

This clonotype has at least ten counts. The rearrangement links TRBV9 to TRBJ2-7, with TRBD2 as a possible D gene (5 bases). The CDR3 length is 13 residues. CDR1 and CDR2 (germline): SGDLS, YYNGEE. Trimming took off 4 bases at V and 9 bases at J, with 17 bases between the two ends. DNA for the CDR3: TGTGCCAGCAGCTCACCCCCTTTGAGGGTGCAGTACTTC. This translates into CASSSPPLRVQYF.

Many counts were recorded for this clonotype. The chain employs TRBV3-1 and TRBJ1-5, with TRBD1 matching over 9 bases. CDR1 is LGHDT and CDR2 is YNNKEL in the germline V gene (reference sequence). The CDR3 consists of 15 residues. V dropped 4 bases and J dropped 1; count of bases not matched to a gene: 2. The CDR3 protein is CASSRTGVSNQPQHF. CDR3 coding DNA: TGTGCCAGCAGCCGGACAGGGGTGAGCAATCAGCCCCAGCATTTT. Supplemented by reference TRBV3-1 and TRBJ1-5, the full variable domain reads DTAVSQTPKYLVTQMGNDKSIKCEQNLGHDTMYWYKQDSKKFLKIMFSYNNKELIINETVPNRFSPKSPDKAHLNLHINSLELGDSAVYFCASSRTGVSNQPQHFGDGTRLSIL.

At least ten counts were recorded for this clonotype. The CDR3 reads CASSIGPPSYNEQFF. CDR3 bases: TGTGCCAGCTCAATAGGGCCCCCCTCCTACAATGAGCAGTTCTTC. This sequence joins TRBV18 and TRBJ2-1; no definite D call. The CDR3 covers 15 residues. Germline values: CDR1 KGHSH, CDR2 LQKENI. Trimming pared 5 bases from V and 0 bases from J, leaving 11 bases between.

This clonotype came up many times. This chain joins TRBV12-3 or TRBV12-4 and TRBJ1-2, with a tentative D call TRBD1 (6 bases). The length of the CDR3 is 15 residues. V shed 6 bases and J shed 2 bases, with 16 bases lying between them. This chain's CDR3 is CASRPHSRGNYGYTF. The CDR3 region has the DNA TGTGCCAGCAGACCCCACTCCAGGGGAAACTATGGCTACACCTTC.